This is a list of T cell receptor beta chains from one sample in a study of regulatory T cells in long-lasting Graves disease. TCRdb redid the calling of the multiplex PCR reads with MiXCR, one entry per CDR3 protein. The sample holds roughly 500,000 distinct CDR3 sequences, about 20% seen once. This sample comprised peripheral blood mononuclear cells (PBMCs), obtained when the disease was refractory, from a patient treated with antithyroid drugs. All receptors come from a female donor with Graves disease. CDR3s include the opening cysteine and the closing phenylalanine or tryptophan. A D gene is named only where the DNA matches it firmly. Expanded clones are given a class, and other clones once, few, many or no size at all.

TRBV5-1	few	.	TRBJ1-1	TGCGCCAGCAGCCAAGGACACCCTAGGGGGTCTATGAACACTGAAGCTTTCTTT	CASSQGHPRGSMNTEAFF
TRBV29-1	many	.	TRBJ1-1	TGCAGCGTTGCGTCGGGACGGACGAACACTGAAGCTTTCTTT	CSVASGRTNTEAFF
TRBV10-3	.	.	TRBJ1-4	TGTGCCATCAGCGACAGCACCAATGAAAAACTGTTTTTT	CAISDSTNEKLFF
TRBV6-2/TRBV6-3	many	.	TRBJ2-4	TGTGCCAGCAGTTACAGAAACAGCAAAAACATTCAGTACTTC	CASSYRNSKNIQYF
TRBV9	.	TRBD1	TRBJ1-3	TGTGCCAGCAGTGAGGGGGCGAGGGGAAACACCATATATTTT	CASSEGARGNTIYF
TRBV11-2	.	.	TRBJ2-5	TGTGCCAGCAGCTTAGTGACCCCCGAGACCCAGTACTTC	CASSLVTPETQYF
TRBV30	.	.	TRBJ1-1	TGTGCCTGGAGTCCGCAGGGATGGACTGAAGCTTTCTTT	CAWSPQGWTEAFF
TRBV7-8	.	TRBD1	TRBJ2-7	TGTGCCAGCAGCCTCCGGCCCGGGACAGGGGTGACCTACGAGCAGTACTTC	CASSLRPGTGVTYEQYF
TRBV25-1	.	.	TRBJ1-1	TGTGCCAGCAGTGAATCGAAGGGTGTGAACACTGAAGCTTTCTTT	CASSESKGVNTEAFF
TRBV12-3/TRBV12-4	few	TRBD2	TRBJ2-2	TGTGCCAGCAGTGTTAGCGGGAGTAAGGCCGGGGAGCTGTTTTTT	CASSVSGSKAGELFF
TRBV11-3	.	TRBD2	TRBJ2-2	TGTGCCAGCAGCTTAGTTCCAGCGGGAAGGGAGCTGTTTTTT	CASSLVPAGRELFF
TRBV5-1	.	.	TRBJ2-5	TGCGCCAGCAGCTGGGCCGGGACCCCGGGGGAGACCCAGTACTTC	CASSWAGTPGETQYF
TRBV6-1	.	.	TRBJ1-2	TGTGCCAGCAGTGACGGGACGGCTGAATTAACCTATGGCTACACCTTC	CASSDGTAELTYGYTF
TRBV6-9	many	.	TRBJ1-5	TGTGCCAGCAGTTTAGGGGCCGAAGAACAGCCCCAGCATTTT	CASSLGAEEQPQHF